This T cell receptor (beta chain) was obtained from a study of T cell repertoires in cytomegalovirus infection. This clonotype occurred many times. TCRdb independently ran MiXCR on the reads; one entry per CDR3 protein. The sample shows about 300,000 distinct CDR3 sequences, around 10% of them seen only once. In germline, CDR1 is SEHNR, CDR2 FQNEAQ (reference sequence). This CDR3 comprises 12 residues. Trimming left V 4 bases short and J 4 bases short, with 7 bases between. The origin of this receptor is a human donor in good health (CMV status not recorded). Some clones in this sample may be carry-over from other donors' samples. Source material: PBMCs. V and J are TRBV7-9 and TRBJ2-5; D is unclear. CDR3 nucleotide sequence: TGTGCCAGCAGCTCCTCTCTAGAGACCCAGTACTTC. Encoded protein: CASSSSLETQYF.